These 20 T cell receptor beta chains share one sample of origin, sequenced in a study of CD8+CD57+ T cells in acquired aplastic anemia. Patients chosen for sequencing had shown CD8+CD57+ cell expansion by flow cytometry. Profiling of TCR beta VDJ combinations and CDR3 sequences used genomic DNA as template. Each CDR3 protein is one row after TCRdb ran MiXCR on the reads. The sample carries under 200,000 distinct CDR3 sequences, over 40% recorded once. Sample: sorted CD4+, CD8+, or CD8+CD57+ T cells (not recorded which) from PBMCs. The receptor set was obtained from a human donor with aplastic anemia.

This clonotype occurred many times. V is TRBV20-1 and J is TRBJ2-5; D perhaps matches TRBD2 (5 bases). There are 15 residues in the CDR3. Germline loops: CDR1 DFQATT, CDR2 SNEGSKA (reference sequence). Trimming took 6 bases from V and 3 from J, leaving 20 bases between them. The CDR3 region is CSARNTGRGKETQYF. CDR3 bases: TGCAGTGCAAGAAATACGGGAAGAGGCAAAGAGACCCAGTACTTC.

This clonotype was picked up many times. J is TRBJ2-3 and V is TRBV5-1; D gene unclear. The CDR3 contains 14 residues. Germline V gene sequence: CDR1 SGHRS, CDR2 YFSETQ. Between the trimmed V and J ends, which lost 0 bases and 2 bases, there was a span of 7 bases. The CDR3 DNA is TGCGCCAGCAGCTTGGGGTCCCACACAGATACGCAGTATTTT. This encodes CASSLGSHTDTQYF.

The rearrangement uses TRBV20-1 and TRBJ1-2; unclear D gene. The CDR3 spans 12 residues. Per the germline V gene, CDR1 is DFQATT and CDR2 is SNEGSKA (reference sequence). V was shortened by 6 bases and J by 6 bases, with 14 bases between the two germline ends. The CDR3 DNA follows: TGCAGTGCAAAGCCCGACTGGGATGGCTACACCTTC. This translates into CSAKPDWDGYTF.

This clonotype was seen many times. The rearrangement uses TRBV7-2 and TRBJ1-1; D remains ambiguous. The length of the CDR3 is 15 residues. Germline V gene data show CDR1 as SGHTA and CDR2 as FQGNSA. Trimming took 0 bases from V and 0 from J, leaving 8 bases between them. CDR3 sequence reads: CASSLAQVLNTEAFF. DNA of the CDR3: TGTGCCAGCAGCTTAGCGCAGGTGCTGAACACTGAAGCTTTCTTT.

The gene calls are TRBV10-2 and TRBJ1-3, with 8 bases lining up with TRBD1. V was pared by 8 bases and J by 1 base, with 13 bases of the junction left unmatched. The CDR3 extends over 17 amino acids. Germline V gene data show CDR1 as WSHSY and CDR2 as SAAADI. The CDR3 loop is CASGPLDRVFSGNTIYF. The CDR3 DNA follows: TGCGCCAGCGGGCCCTTGGACAGGGTGTTTTCTGGAAACACCATATATTTT.

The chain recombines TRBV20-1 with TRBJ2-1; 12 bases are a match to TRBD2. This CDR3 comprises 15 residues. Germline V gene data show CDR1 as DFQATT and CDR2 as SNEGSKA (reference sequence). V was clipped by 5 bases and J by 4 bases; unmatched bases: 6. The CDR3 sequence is CSASTSGSAYNEQFF. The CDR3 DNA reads TGCAGTGCTTCGACTAGCGGGAGTGCTTACAATGAGCAGTTCTTC.

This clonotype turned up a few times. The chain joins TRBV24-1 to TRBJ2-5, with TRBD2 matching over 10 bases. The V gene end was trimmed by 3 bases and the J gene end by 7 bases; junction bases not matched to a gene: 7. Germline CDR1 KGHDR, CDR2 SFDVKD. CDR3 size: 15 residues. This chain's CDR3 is CATSDLTSGDATQYF. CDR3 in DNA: TGTGCCACCAGTGATCTCACTAGCGGGGACGCGACCCAGTACTTC.

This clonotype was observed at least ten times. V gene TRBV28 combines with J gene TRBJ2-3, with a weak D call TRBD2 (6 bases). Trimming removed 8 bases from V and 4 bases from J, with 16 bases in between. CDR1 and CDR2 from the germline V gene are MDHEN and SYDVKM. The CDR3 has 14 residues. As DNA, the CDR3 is TGTGCCAGCGGTCTAGCCCGGAGGGCAGATACGCAGTATTTT. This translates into CASGLARRADTQYF.

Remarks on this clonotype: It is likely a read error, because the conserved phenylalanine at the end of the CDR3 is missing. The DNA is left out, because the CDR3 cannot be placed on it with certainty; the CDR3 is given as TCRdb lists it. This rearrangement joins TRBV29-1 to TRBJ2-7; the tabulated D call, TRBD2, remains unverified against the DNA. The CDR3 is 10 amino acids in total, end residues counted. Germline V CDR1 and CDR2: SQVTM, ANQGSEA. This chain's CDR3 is CSVEDRASLI.

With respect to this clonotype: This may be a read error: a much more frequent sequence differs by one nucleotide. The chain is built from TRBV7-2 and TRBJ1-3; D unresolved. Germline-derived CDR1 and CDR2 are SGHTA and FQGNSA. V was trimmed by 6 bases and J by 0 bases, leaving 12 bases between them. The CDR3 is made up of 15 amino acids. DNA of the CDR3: TGTGCCAGCAGTGGAAGTCTGGACTCTGGAAACACCATATATTTT. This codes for CASSGSLDSGNTIYF. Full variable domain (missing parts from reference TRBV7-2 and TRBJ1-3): GAGVSQSPSNKVTEKGKDVELRCDPISGHTALYWYRQSLGQGLEFLIYFQGNSAPDKSGLPSDRFSAERTGGSVSTLTIQRTQQEDSAVYLCASSGSLDSGNTIYFGEGSWLTVV.

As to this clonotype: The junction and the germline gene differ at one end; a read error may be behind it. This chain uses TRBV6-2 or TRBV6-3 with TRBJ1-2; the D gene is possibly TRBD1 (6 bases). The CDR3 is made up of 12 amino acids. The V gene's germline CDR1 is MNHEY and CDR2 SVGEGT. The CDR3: CASSQGQYGCTF. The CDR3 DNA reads TGTGCCAGCAGCCAGGGGCAGTATGGCTGCACCTTC.

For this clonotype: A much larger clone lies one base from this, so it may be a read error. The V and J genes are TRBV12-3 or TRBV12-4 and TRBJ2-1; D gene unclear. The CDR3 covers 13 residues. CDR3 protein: CDSSLAVDNEQFF. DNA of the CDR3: TGTGACAGCAGTTTAGCAGTTGACAATGAGCAGTTCTTC.

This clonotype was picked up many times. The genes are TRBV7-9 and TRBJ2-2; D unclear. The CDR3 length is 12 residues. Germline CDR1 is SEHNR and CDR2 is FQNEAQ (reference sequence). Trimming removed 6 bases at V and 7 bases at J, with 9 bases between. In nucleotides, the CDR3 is TGTGCCAGCAGTTCTACTCACGGGGAGCTGTTTTTT. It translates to CASSSTHGELFF.

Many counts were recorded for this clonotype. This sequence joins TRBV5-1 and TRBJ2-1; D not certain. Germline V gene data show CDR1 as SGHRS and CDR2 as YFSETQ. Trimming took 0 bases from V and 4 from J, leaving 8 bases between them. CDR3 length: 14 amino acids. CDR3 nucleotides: TGCGCCAGCAGCTTGGCCGGAGAATACAATGAGCAGTTCTTC. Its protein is CASSLAGEYNEQFF.

The CDR3 bases are TGTGCCAGCAGCGGGACGGGGGGCTTTGGCTACACCTTC. Encoded protein: CASSGTGGFGYTF. V usage is TRBV6-1 and J usage is TRBJ1-2; maybe TRBD1 (6 bases). Per the germline V gene, CDR1 is MNHNS and CDR2 is SASEGT. This CDR3 region has 13 residues. Trimming left V 6 bases short and J 7 bases short, with 15 bases between.

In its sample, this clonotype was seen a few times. This CDR3 reads CATSISGTGYEQYF. The CDR3 DNA reads as TGTGCCACCAGCATCTCGGGGACAGGGTACGAGCAGTACTTC. The V gene is TRBV15, the J gene TRBJ2-7; 9 nucleotides line up with TRBD1. This CDR3 spans 14 amino acids. The ends lost 4 bases at V and 4 bases at J; junction bases unmatched: 5. Germline lookup yields CDR1 LNHNV and CDR2 YYDKDF (reference sequence).

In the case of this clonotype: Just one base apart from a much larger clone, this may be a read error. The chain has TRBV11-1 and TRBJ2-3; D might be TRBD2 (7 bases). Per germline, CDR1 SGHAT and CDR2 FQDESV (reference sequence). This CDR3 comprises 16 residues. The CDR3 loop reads CACSSPAGEGTDTQYF. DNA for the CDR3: TGTGCCTGCAGCTCCCCCGCAGGGGAGGGGACAGATACGCAGTATTTT.

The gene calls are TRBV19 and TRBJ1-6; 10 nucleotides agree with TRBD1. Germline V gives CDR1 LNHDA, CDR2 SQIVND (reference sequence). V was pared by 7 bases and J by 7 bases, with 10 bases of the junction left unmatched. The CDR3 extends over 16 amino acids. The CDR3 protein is CASKGQGKGSNSPLHF. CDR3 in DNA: TGTGCCAGTAAGGGACAGGGGAAAGGGTCGAATTCACCCCTCCACTTT. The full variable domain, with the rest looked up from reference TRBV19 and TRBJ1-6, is DGGITQSPKYLFRKEGQNVTLSCEQNLNHDAMYWYRQDPGQGLRLIYYSQIVNDFQKGDIAEGYSVSREKKESFPLTVTSAQKNPTAFYLCASKGQGKGSNSPLHFGNGTRLTVT.

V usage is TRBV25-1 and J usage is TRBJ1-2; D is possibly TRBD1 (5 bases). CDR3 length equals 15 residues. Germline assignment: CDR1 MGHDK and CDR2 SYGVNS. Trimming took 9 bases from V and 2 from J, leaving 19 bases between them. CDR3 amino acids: CASSPVGLANYGYTF. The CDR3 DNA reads TGTGCCAGTAGTCCCGTGGGACTAGCGAACTATGGCTACACCTTC.

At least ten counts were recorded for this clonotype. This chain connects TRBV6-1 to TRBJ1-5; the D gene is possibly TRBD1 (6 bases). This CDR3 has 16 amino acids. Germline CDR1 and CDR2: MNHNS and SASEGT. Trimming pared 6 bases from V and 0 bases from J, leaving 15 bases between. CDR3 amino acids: CASSLGGVHSNQPQHF. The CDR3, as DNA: TGTGCCAGCAGCTTAGGGGGGGTACATAGCAATCAGCCCCAGCATTTT.